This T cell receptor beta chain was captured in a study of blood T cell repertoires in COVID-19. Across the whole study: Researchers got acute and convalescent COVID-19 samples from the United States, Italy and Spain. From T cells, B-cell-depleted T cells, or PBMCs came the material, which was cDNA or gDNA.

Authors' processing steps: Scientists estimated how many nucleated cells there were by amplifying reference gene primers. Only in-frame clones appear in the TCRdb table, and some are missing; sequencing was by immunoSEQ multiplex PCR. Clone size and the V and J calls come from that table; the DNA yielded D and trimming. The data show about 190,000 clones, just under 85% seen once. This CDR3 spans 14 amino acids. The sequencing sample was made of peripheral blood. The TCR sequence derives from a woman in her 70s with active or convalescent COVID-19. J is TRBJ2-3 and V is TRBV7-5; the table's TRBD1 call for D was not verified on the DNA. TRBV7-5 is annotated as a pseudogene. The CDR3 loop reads CVRSLVSGFHTQYF. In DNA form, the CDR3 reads TGTGTCAGAAGCTTAGTATCAGGTTTCCATACGCAGTATTTT.